One sample yielded the 15 T cell receptor beta chains listed below, sequenced in a study of T cell responses to AZD1222 COVID-19 vaccine. The assay was immunoSEQ multiplex PCR, and TCRdb's table has in-frame clones only and misses some. The data hold 130,000 to 150,000 clones, with about 90% observed a single time. Specimen: peripheral blood, collected on day 0 of AZD1222 vaccination. These receptors were collected from an adult in good health.

The chain couples TRBV28 to TRBJ1-5; the D gene is possibly TRBD1 (5 bases). Trimming removed 7 bases at V and 3 bases at J, with 22 bases between. The CDR3 spans 17 residues. CDR1 and CDR2 from the germline V gene are MDHEN and SYDVKM. CDR3 amino acids: CASTRGDGILYNQPQHF. DNA for the CDR3: TGTGCCAGCACTCGCGGGGACGGAATTTTATACAATCAGCCCCAGCATTTT.

This rearrangement joins TRBV4-3 to TRBJ2-3, with D unclear. This CDR3 comprises 13 residues. Germline lookup yields CDR1 LGHNA and CDR2 YSLEER. V was shortened by 0 bases and J by 8 bases, with 9 bases between the two germline ends. The CDR3: CASSQDGMRTQYF. DNA of the CDR3: TGCGCCAGCAGCCAAGATGGGATGCGTACGCAGTATTTT.

By sample fraction, this clone is medium-sized. The rearrangement links TRBV28 to TRBJ2-7; tentatively, D is TRBD1 (6 bases). V was clipped by 7 bases and J by 7 bases, with 23 bases between them. Germline CDR1 reads MDHEN; CDR2 reads SYDVKM. The CDR3 has 15 residues. The CDR3 sequence: CASTSGRTEIGEQYF. The CDR3 nucleotides are TGTGCCAGCACCTCCGGACGGACAGAGATTGGGGAGCAGTACTTC. Together with reference TRBV28 and TRBJ2-7, the CDR3 gives the full variable domain: DVKVTQSSRYLVKRTGEKVFLECVQDMDHENMFWYRQDPGLGLRLIYFSYDVKMKEKGDIPEGYSVSREKKERFSLILESASTNQTSMYLCASTSGRTEIGEQYFGPGTRLTVT.

This clone was seen only a few times. The chain uses TRBV4-2 and TRBJ2-7; TRBD2 agrees at 9 bases. V lost 0 bases and J lost 2; bases outside the gene matches: 5. The CDR3 runs 16 residues. Germline V gives CDR1 LGHNA, CDR2 YNFKEQ. This CDR3 reads CASSQDPGLAAYEQYF. The CDR3 bases are TGTGCCAGCAGCCAAGATCCGGGACTAGCTGCCTACGAGCAGTACTTC.

This sequence joins TRBV2 and TRBJ2-1; D may be TRBD2 (5 bases). CDR1 is SNHLY and CDR2 is FYNNEI in the germline V gene. V was pared by 7 bases and J by 0 bases, with 13 bases between. This CDR3 has 15 amino acids. The DNA of the CDR3 is TGTGCCAGCATCCCCGGGATGAGCTCCTACAATGAGCAGTTCTTC. The encoded protein is CASIPGMSSYNEQFF. Filled out from reference TRBV2 and TRBJ2-1, the complete variable domain reads EPEVTQTPSHQVTQMGQEVILRCVPISNHLYFYWYRQILGQKVEFLVSFYNNEISEKSEIFDDQFSVERPDGSNFTLKIRSTKLEDSAMYFCASIPGMSSYNEQFFGPGTRLTVL.

CDR3 protein: CASSLGDRGGSSPLHF. CDR3 DNA: TGCGCCAGCAGCTTGGGTGACAGGGGGGGGAGTTCACCCCTCCACTTT. The rearrangement uses TRBV5-1 and TRBJ1-6; TRBD1 matches 9 bases. The germline gives CDR1 SGHRS, CDR2 YFSETQ. This CDR3 region has 16 residues. J was trimmed by 9 bases and V by 0 bases; bases with no gene match: 7.

The chain joins TRBV7-8 to TRBJ2-5; D is undetermined. The CDR3 is 13 residues long. Germline V gives CDR1 SGHVS, CDR2 FQNEAQ. The V and J ends lost 8 bases and 1 base respectively, with 11 bases between them. This chain's CDR3 is CASGPRPQETQYF. The CDR3 DNA follows: TGTGCCAGCGGGCCTAGACCCCAAGAGACCCAGTACTTC.

The rearrangement joins TRBV5-1 to TRBJ1-6; possible D gene TRBD1, 5 bases. Germline V lookup: CDR1 SGHRS, CDR2 YFSETQ. The CDR3 consists of 16 residues. Trimming stripped 0 bases from V and 7 bases from J, with 14 bases between. The chain's CDR3 is CASSLGLGPGNSPLHF. CDR3 DNA sequence: TGCGCCAGCAGCTTGGGATTGGGACCTGGGAATTCACCCCTCCACTTT.

The rearrangement uses TRBV6-5 and TRBJ1-2, with 9 bases fitting TRBD1. The germline CDR1 and CDR2 sequences are MNHEY and SVGAGI. Trimming took 0 bases from V and 6 from J; bases not matched to a gene: 5. The CDR3 totals 15 residues. The CDR3 loop reads CASSYSGTGWDGYTF. The CDR3 DNA is TGTGCCAGCAGTTACTCCGGGACAGGGTGGGATGGCTACACCTTC.

The rearrangement uses TRBV19 and TRBJ1-2; the D is unclear. The CDR3 loop spans 13 amino acids. The ends were cut back, 7 bases at V and 4 bases at J, with 13 bases in the middle. Germline V CDR1 and CDR2: LNHDA, SQIVND (reference sequence). This CDR3 is CASKNTYTYGYTF. DNA of the CDR3: TGTGCCAGTAAAAACACATACACCTATGGCTACACCTTC. Together with reference TRBV19 and TRBJ1-2, the CDR3 gives the full variable domain: DGGITQSPKYLFRKEGQNVTLSCEQNLNHDAMYWYRQDPGQGLRLIYYSQIVNDFQKGDIAEGYSVSREKKESFPLTVTSAQKNPTAFYLCASKNTYTYGYTFGSGTRLTVV.

This chain connects TRBV6-5 to TRBJ1-2, with D perhaps matching TRBD1 (5 bases). Trimming removed 6 bases at V and 0 bases at J, with 14 bases between. The CDR3 has 15 residues. CDR1 and CDR2 from the germline V gene are MNHEY and SVGAGI. In DNA, the CDR3 is TGTGCCAGCAGGGCCACAGGAGATACTAACTATGGCTACACCTTC. Amino acids: CASRATGDTNYGYTF.

This chain connects TRBV5-1 to TRBJ2-6; no firm D call. CDR1 is SGHRS, CDR2 YFSETQ, per germline. The CDR3 has 16 residues. Trimming shortened V by 0 bases and J by 0 bases, and 7 bases separated the two germline ends. The CDR3 DNA follows: TGCGCCAGCAGCTTGGACGGTTTCTCTGGGGCCAACGTCCTGACTTTC. Its protein is CASSLDGFSGANVLTF.

J is TRBJ2-1 and V is TRBV5-1; 8 nucleotides match TRBD1. Per germline, CDR1 SGHRS and CDR2 YFSETQ. The CDR3 has 17 amino acids. Germline trimming cut 3 bases from V and 3 bases from J; bases unmatched to any gene: 11. This CDR3 reads CASSSFGQGAGYNEQFF. The CDR3 DNA sequence: TGCGCCAGCAGCTCATTCGGGCAGGGGGCGGGCTACAATGAGCAGTTCTTC.

CDR3 loop: CASRRVAGEQETQYF. CDR3 nucleotide sequence: TGTGCCAGCAGACGAGTAGCGGGGGAGCAAGAGACCCAGTACTTC. V and J are TRBV25-1 and TRBJ2-5; 9 bases line up with TRBD2. This CDR3 is 15 amino acids long. With V trimmed by 6 bases and J by 2 bases, 7 bases remained unmatched. Germline V gene data show CDR1 as MGHDK and CDR2 as SYGVNS. The full variable domain, completed using reference TRBV25-1 and TRBJ2-5, is EADIYQTPRYLVIGTGKKITLECSQTMGHDKMYWYQQDPGMELHLIHYSYGVNSTEKGDLSSESTVSRIRTEHFPLTLESARPSHTSQYLCASRRVAGEQETQYFGPGTRLLVL.

The chain links TRBV5-1 to TRBJ2-2; 9 bases are shared with TRBD2. CDR3 length: 18 residues. The V and J ends lost 2 bases and 0 bases, in that order; junction bases with no gene match: 8. Germline assignment: CDR1 SGHRS and CDR2 YFSETQ. The CDR3 region is CASSLPPSGGSNTGELFF. The CDR3 region has the DNA TGCGCCAGCAGCTTACCCCCAAGCGGGGGGTCGAACACCGGGGAGCTGTTTTTT.